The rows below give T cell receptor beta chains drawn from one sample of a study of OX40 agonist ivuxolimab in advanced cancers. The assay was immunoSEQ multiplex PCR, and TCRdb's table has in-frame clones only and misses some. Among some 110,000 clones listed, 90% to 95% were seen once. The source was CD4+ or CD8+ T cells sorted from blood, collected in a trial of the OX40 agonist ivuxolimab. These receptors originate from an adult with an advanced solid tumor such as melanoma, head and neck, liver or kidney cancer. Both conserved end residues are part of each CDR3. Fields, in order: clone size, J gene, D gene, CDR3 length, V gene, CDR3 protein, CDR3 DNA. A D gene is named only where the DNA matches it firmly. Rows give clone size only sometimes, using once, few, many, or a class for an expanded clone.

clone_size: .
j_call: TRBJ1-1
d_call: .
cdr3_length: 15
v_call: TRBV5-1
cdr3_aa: CASSPAGPLGTEAFF
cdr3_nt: TGCGCCAGCAGCCCCGCCGGGCCATTAGGGACTGAAGCTTTCTTT

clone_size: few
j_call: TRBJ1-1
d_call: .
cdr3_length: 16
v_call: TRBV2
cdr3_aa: CASSERGTTRGTEAFF
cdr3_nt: TGTGCCAGCAGCGAAAGGGGCACCACCCGAGGCACTGAAGCTTTCTTT

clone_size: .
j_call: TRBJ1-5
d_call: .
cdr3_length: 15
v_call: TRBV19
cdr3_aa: CASSGQGGSNQPQHF
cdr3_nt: TGTGCCAGTAGTGGTCAGGGTGGTAGCAATCAGCCCCAGCATTTT

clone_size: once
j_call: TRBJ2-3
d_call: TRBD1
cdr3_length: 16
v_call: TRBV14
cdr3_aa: CASSQGQGALTDTQYF
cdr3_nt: TGTGCCAGCAGCCAGGGACAGGGAGCCCTCACAGATACGCAGTATTTT

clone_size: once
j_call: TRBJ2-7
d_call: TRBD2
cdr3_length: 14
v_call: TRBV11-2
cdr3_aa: CASSLTSGTYEQYF
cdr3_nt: TGTGCCAGCAGCTTGACTAGCGGCACCTACGAGCAGTACTTC

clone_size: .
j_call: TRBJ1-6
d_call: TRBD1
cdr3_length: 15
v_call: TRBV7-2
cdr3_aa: CASSFGTGPNSPLHF
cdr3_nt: TGTGCCAGCAGCTTCGGGACAGGGCCTAATTCACCCCTCCACTTT

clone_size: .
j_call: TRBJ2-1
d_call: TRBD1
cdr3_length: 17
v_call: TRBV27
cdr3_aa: CASSLSGTGEIYNEQFF
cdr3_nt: TGTGCCAGCAGTTTATCGGGGACAGGGGAAATCTACAATGAGCAGTTCTTC

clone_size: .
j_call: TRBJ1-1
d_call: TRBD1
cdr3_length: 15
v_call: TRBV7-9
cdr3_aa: CASSFQGTGNTEAFF
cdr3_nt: TGTGCCAGCAGTTTCCAAGGGACAGGGAACACTGAAGCTTTCTTT

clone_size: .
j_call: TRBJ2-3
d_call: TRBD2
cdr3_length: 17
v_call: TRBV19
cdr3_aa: CASSHRTSGRGTDTQYF
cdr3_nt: TGTGCCAGTAGTCACCGGACTAGCGGGAGGGGGACGGATACGCAGTATTTT

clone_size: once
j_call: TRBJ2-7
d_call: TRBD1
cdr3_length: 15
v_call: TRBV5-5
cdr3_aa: CASSWLDPDRDEQYF
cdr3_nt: TGTGCCAGCAGCTGGCTAGACCCAGACAGGGACGAGCAGTACTTC

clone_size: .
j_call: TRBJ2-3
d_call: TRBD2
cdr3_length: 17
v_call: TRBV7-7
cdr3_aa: CASSPLGLAGVTDTQYF
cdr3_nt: TGTGCCAGCAGTCCCTTGGGACTAGCGGGAGTTACAGATACGCAGTATTTT

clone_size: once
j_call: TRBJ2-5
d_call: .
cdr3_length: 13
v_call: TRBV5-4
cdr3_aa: CASSSGTEETQYF
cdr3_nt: TGTGCCAGCAGCTCGGGGACGGAAGAGACCCAGTACTTC

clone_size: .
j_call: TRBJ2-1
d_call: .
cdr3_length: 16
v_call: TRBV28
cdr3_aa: CASSSPEGGAYNEQFF
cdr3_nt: TGTGCCAGCAGTTCCCCCGAAGGTGGGGCCTACAATGAGCAGTTCTTC